These 8 T cell receptor beta chains were all obtained from the same sample, sequenced in a study of blood T cell repertoires in COVID-19. Here immunoSEQ multiplex PCR was the method, and the copy in TCRdb shows in-frame clones only, minus some. The profile shows about 480,000 clones, roughly 87% of them singletons. Sequenced material: peripheral blood. These receptor sequences come from a man in his late teens or twenties with COVID-19, enrolled during active disease.

The chain combines TRBV11-3 with TRBJ1-1; D remains ambiguous. This CDR3 has 14 amino acids. Trimming removed 5 bases from V and 1 base from J, with 11 bases in between. The V gene's germline CDR1 is SGHNT and CDR2 YENEEA. CDR3 loop: CASSKTTGNTEAFF. The CDR3 bases are TGTGCCAGCAGCAAAACAACGGGGAACACTGAAGCTTTCTTT.

The chain couples TRBV23-1 to TRBJ2-2; D uncertain. TRBV23-1 is treated as an ORF (open reading frame) with a function not yet certain. The CDR3 is 14 residues long. Trimming cost V 8 bases and J 0 bases, with 10 bases left between them. DNA of the CDR3: TGCGCCAGCTCCCGGGTTCCGAACACCGGGGAGCTGTTTTTT. Translated, it gives CASSRVPNTGELFF.

This clone was counted once. The chain carries TRBV11-2 and TRBJ2-7; TRBD2 agrees at 11 bases. CDR3 length: 15 amino acids. The J segment lost 6 bases and the V segment lost 2 bases, leaving 6 bases of the junction unmatched. In germline, CDR1 is SGHAT, CDR2 FQNNGV. This chain's CDR3 is CASSLSVAGGFEQYF. CDR3 nucleotides: TGTGCCAGCAGCTTATCTGTAGCGGGGGGGTTCGAGCAGTACTTC.

The CDR3 nucleotides read TGTGCCACCATGGGGACACCGAACACCGGGGAGCTGTTTTTT. Translation: CATMGTPNTGELFF. The chain joins TRBV24-1 to TRBJ2-2; a weak D match, TRBD1 (6 bases). CDR1 is KGHDR, CDR2 SFDVKD, per germline. V lost 8 bases and J 0 bases, leaving 9 bases between the germline ends. This CDR3 contains 14 residues.

This clone appeared a single time. The rearrangement joins TRBV25-1 to TRBJ2-6, with D unclear. The V end lost 5 bases, the J end lost 1 base, and 6 bases lay between the germline ends. The CDR3 totals 14 residues. CDR1 is MGHDK, CDR2 SYGVNS, per germline. CDR3 sequence: CASSNPSGANVLTF. The CDR3 DNA sequence: TGTGCCAGCAGTAATCCTTCTGGGGCCAACGTCCTGACTTTC.

The chain is built from TRBV11-2 and TRBJ2-1, with D perhaps matching TRBD1 (6 bases). The ends were cut back, 3 bases at V and 3 bases at J, with 9 bases in the middle. Germline V lookup: CDR1 SGHAT, CDR2 FQNNGV. CDR3 size: 14 residues. CDR3 nucleotides: TGTGCCAGCAGCTTCTGGACAGTCTACAATGAGCAGTTCTTC. This codes for CASSFWTVYNEQFF.

This chain links TRBV11-2 with TRBJ2-7, with 8 bases that match TRBD2. V shed 2 bases and J 5 bases; nucleotides not matched to a gene: 5. This CDR3 has 14 residues. Germline assignment: CDR1 SGHAT and CDR2 FQNNGV. The CDR3 region is CASSLPGGLHEQYF. The CDR3 region has the DNA TGTGCCAGCAGCTTACCGGGAGGGCTCCACGAGCAGTACTTC.

V and J are TRBV10-1 and TRBJ2-1; D is undetermined. The V end lost 4 bases, the J end lost 8 bases, and 9 bases lay between the germline ends. Germline V gene lookup returns CDR1 WNHNN and CDR2 SYGVQD (reference sequence). The CDR3 totals 12 residues. CDR3 loop: CASSGGDDEQFF. Written as DNA, the CDR3 is TGCGCCAGCAGTGGAGGCGATGATGAGCAGTTCTTC.